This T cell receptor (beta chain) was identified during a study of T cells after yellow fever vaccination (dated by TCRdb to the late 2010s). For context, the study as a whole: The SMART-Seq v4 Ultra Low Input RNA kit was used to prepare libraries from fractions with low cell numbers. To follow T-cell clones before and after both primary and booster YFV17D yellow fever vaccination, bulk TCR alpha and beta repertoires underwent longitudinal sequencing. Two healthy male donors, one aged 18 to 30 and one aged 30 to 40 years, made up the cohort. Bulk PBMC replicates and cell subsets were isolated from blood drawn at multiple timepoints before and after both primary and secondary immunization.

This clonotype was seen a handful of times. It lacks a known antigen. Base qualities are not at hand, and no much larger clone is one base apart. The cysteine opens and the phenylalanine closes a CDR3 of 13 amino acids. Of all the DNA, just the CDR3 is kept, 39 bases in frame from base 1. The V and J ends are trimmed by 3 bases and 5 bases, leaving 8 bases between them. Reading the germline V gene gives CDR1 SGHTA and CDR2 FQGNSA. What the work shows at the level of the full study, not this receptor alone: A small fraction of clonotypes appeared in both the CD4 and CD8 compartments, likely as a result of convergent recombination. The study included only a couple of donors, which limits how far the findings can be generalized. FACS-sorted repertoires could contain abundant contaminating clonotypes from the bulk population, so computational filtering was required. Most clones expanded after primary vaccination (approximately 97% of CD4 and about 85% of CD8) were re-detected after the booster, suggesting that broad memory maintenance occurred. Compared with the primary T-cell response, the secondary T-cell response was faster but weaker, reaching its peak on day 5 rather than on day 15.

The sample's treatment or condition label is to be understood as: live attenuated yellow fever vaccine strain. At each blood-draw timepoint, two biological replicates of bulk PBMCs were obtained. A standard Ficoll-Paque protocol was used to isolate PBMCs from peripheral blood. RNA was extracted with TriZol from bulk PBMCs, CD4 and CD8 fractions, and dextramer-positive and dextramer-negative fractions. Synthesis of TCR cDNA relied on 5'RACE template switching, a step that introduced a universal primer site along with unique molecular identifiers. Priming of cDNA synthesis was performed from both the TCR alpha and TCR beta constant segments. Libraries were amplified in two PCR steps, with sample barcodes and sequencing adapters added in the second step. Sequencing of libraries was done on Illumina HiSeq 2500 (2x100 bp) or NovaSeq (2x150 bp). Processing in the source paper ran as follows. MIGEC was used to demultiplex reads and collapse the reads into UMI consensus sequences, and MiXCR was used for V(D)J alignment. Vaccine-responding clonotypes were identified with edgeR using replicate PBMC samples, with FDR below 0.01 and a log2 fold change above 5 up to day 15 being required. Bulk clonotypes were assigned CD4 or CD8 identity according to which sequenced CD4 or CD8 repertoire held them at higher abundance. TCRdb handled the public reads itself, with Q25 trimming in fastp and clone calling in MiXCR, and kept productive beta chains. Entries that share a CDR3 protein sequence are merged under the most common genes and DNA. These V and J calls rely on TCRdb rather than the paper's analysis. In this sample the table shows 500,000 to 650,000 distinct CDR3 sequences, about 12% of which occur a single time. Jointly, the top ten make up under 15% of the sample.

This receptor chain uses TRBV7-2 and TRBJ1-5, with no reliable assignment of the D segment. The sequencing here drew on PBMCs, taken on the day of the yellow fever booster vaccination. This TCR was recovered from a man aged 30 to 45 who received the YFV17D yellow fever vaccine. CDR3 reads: CASSFRPDQPQHF. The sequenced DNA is TGTGCCAGCAGCTTCCGACCGGATCAGCCCCAGCATTTT. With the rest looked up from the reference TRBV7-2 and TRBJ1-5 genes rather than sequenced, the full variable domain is GAGVSQSPSNKVTEKGKDVELRCDPISGHTALYWYRQSLGQGLEFLIYFQGNSAPDKSGLPSDRFSAERTGGSVSTLTIQRTQQEDSAVYLCASSFRPDQPQHFGDGTRLSIL.